This T cell receptor beta chain comes out of a study of identical twins. The study, taken as a whole, reports: Zero-insertion analyses could be partly confounded by invariant MAIT and iNKT cells.

Germline CDR1 is MNHEY and CDR2 is SVGAGI. The CDR3 runs to 14 residues. With V trimmed by 3 bases and J by 6 bases, 4 bases remained unmatched. TCRdb re-derived calls from the 5' RACE reads in MiXCR, one entry per CDR3 protein. The data contain under 250,000 distinct CDR3 sequences, about 7.5% of them singletons. In its sample, this clonotype was seen many times. Its antigen remains unknown. This sample also belongs to another study, concerning yellow fever vaccine responses in identical twins.

V is TRBV6-5 and J is TRBJ1-5; 8 bases map to TRBD1. Sequenced input: memory (CD45RO+) T cells sorted from blood. The receptor's source is a woman in her late teens or twenties in good health. CDR3 DNA sequence: TGTGCCAGCAGTTATCAGGGGGCCTCTCAGCCCCAGCATTTT. This encodes CASSYQGASQPQHF.